The 29 T cell receptor beta chains below come from one sample, sequenced in a study of shared clonotypes between healthy human individuals. The repertoire was sequenced with immunoSEQ multiplex PCR; TCRdb's copy has only in-frame clones and lacks some. The table records more than 2 million clones, over 85% of them present only once. The material sequenced was naive CD4+ T cells sorted from blood. The subset: CD45RA+ positively selected. The receptors come from a man between 18 and 35 years old in good health.

The chain links TRBV4-1 to TRBJ1-3, with 8 bases lining up with TRBD1. Germline assignment: CDR1 MGHRA and CDR2 YSYEKL. Germline trimming cut 1 base from V and 2 bases from J; bases unmatched to any gene: 7. This CDR3 has 17 residues. The chain's CDR3 is CASSQGQGMLAGNTIYF. As DNA, the CDR3 is TGCGCCAGCAGCCAAGGACAGGGGATGCTCGCTGGAAACACCATATATTTT.

The chain carries TRBV25-1 and TRBJ2-1, with 7 bases fitting TRBD2. V shed 1 base, J shed 3 bases, and the junction held 3 bases outside the gene matches. Germline V gene data show CDR1 as MGHDK and CDR2 as SYGVNS. This CDR3 is built from 15 residues. The CDR3 bases are TGTGCCAGCAGTGAATCACGGGGGGTCTACAATGAGCAGTTCTTC. Translating gives CASSESRGVYNEQFF.

Only one count was recorded for this clone. Other DNA sequences within the sample encode an identical CDR3. The chain employs TRBV7-2 and TRBJ2-5, with D possibly being TRBD1 (5 bases). Germline V gene lookup returns CDR1 SGHTA and CDR2 FQGNSA. This CDR3 is 15 amino acids long. V was shortened by 1 base and J by 1 base, with 10 bases between the two germline ends. The CDR3 region is CASSLGPGPQETQYF. CDR3 sequence (DNA): TGTGCCAGCAGCTTAGGTCCAGGGCCCCAAGAGACCCAGTACTTC.

The rearrangement uses TRBV4-1 and TRBJ2-2; the match to TRBD1 covers 8 bases. The CDR3 covers 17 residues. V was clipped by 1 base and J by 5 bases; unmatched bases: 9. Germline values: CDR1 MGHRA, CDR2 YSYEKL. CDR3 residues: CASSQAPGQGATGELFF. In DNA, the CDR3 is TGCGCCAGCAGCCAAGCCCCAGGACAGGGAGCGACCGGGGAGCTGTTTTTT.

The gene calls are TRBV29-1 and TRBJ2-5, with TRBD1 matching over 8 bases. Germline V lookup: CDR1 SQVTM, CDR2 ANQGSEA. CDR3 length: 15 amino acids. V lost 3 bases, J lost 5 bases, and 11 bases stayed unmatched. The chain's CDR3 is CSVDPPGQGMETQYF. The CDR3 DNA reads as TGCAGCGTTGACCCCCCAGGACAGGGTATGGAGACCCAGTACTTC.

The V gene is TRBV7-2, the J gene TRBJ2-7; D possibly uses TRBD1 or TRBD2 (5 bases each). The CDR3 runs 16 residues. Germline CDR1 is SGHTA and CDR2 is FQGNSA. Trimming removed 6 bases at V and 2 bases at J, with 20 bases between. CDR3: CASRPDPGRGTYEQYF. The CDR3 DNA reads as TGTGCCAGCAGACCAGACCCGGGACGGGGAACCTACGAGCAGTACTTC.

This chain uses TRBV19 with TRBJ2-3, with TRBD2 identical over 11 bases. CDR1 is LNHDA, CDR2 SQIVND, per germline (reference sequence). The junction had 4 bases not matched to a gene; V was cut back by 4 bases and J by 4 bases. The CDR3 has 15 amino acids. CDR3 bases: TGTGCCAGTAGTACCTCTAGCGGGGGGCCAGATACGCAGTATTTT. Amino acids: CASSTSSGGPDTQYF.

The chain has TRBV7-2 and TRBJ2-1; 11 bases are a match to TRBD2. The V gene's germline CDR1 is SGHTA and CDR2 FQGNSA. J gave up 8 bases and V 5 bases, and 8 bases lay outside the gene matches. The CDR3 contains 15 residues. The CDR3: CASSPKLAGVYEQFF. Here the CDR3 DNA reads TGTGCCAGCAGCCCAAAACTAGCGGGAGTTTATGAGCAGTTCTTC.

This CDR3 reads CASSVRGEVTDTQYF. CDR3 bases: TGCGCCAGCAGCGTACGGGGTGAAGTGACAGATACGCAGTATTTT. This chain links TRBV5-1 with TRBJ2-3; tentative D call: TRBD2 (5 bases). This CDR3 spans 15 amino acids. In germline, CDR1 is SGHRS, CDR2 YFSETQ. Trimming left V 4 bases short and J 3 bases short, with 15 bases between.

In this sample, this clone turned up once. V and J are TRBV12-5 and TRBJ1-2; 8 positions match TRBD1. The CDR3 consists of 13 residues. J gave up 4 bases and V 8 bases, and 6 bases lay outside the gene matches. Germline V CDR1 and CDR2: LGHNT, FRNRAP. CDR3 protein: CASTAQGAYGYTF. CDR3 coding DNA: TGTGCTAGTACGGCCCAGGGGGCCTATGGCTACACCTTC.

The chain uses TRBV6-5 and TRBJ2-2, with 10 positions matching TRBD1. CDR3 length equals 15 residues. Per germline, CDR1 MNHEY and CDR2 SVGAGI. The V segment lost 5 bases and the J segment 4 bases; nucleotides outside the gene matches: 4. DNA of the CDR3: TGTGCCAGCAGTCGGGACAGGGGACGCACCGGGGAGCTGTTTTTT. This translates into CASSRDRGRTGELFF.

The rearrangement links TRBV2 to TRBJ2-4; D call uncertain. CDR3 length equals 16 residues. The germline CDR1 and CDR2 sequences are SNHLY and FYNNEI. V lost 2 bases to trimming and J lost 0 bases, with 11 bases between them. The DNA of the CDR3 is TGTGCCAGCAGTGAAAAGACGGTTCTAGCCAAAAACATTCAGTACTTC. Amino acids: CASSEKTVLAKNIQYF.

The chain employs TRBV6-6 and TRBJ2-7; perhaps TRBD1 as D (5 bases). This CDR3 has 14 residues. V lost 2 bases and J lost 3, with 11 bases in between. The germline V gene encodes CDR1 MNHNY and CDR2 SVGAGI (reference sequence). CDR3: CASSYGQGRYEQYF. The CDR3 coding sequence is TGTGCCAGCAGTTACGGCCAGGGCCGCTACGAGCAGTACTTC.

V is TRBV7-2 and J is TRBJ2-7; 13 bases match TRBD2. CDR3 length: 16 residues. V lost 4 bases to trimming and J lost 4 bases; unmatched junction nucleotides: 7. CDR1 and CDR2 from the germline V gene are SGHTA and FQGNSA. CDR3 protein: CASSSGTSGNGYEQYF. The CDR3 DNA is TGTGCCAGCAGCTCTGGGACTAGCGGGAACGGGTACGAGCAGTACTTC.

This chain joins TRBV5-4 and TRBJ2-5; 9 bases line up with TRBD2. CDR1 is SGHNT, CDR2 YYREEE, per germline (reference sequence). V lost 4 bases and J lost 7; bases outside the gene matches: 14. This CDR3 comprises 16 residues. The CDR3 bases are TGTGCCAGCAGCCTCTCGACTAGCGGACAGAGGGGGACCCAGTACTTC. Its protein is CASSLSTSGQRGTQYF. Looking up the rest from reference TRBV5-4 and TRBJ2-5 gives the full variable domain: ETGVTQSPTHLIKTRGQQVTLRCSSQSGHNTVSWYQQALGQGPQFIFQYYREEENGRGNFPPRFSGLQFPNYSSELNVNALELDDSALYLCASSLSTSGQRGTQYFGPGTRLLVL.

The chain combines TRBV6-1 with TRBJ2-5; D unclear. This CDR3 region has 14 residues. Germline V CDR1 and CDR2: MNHNS, SASEGT. V shed 0 bases and J shed 6 bases, with 11 bases lying between them. The CDR3 sequence: CASSEAGQSQTQYF. CDR3 coding DNA: TGTGCCAGCAGTGAAGCTGGGCAGTCCCAGACCCAGTACTTC.

The chain joins TRBV2 to TRBJ2-3; D gene unclear. Germline CDR1 is SNHLY and CDR2 is FYNNEI. The ends were cut back, 4 bases at V and 2 bases at J, with 7 bases in the middle. The length of the CDR3 is 13 residues. The CDR3 bases are TGTGCCAGCAGTGTGGCTCACACAGATACGCAGTATTTT. Amino acid sequence: CASSVAHTDTQYF.

The rearrangement joins TRBV7-9 to TRBJ1-2; 7 bases fit TRBD1. This CDR3 has 14 residues. Germline V CDR1 and CDR2: SEHNR, FQNEAQ (reference sequence). The J segment lost 2 bases and the V segment lost 5 bases, leaving 5 bases of the junction unmatched. The CDR3 protein is CASSGGQANYGYTF. In DNA form, the CDR3 reads TGTGCCAGCAGCGGAGGACAGGCAAACTATGGCTACACCTTC.

This rearrangement joins TRBV28 to TRBJ2-2; tentatively, D is TRBD1 (6 bases). This CDR3 comprises 17 residues. Germline lookup yields CDR1 MDHEN and CDR2 SYDVKM. V lost 5 bases, J lost 7 bases, and 23 bases lay in between. This chain's CDR3 is CASSPQQGRSGLGELFF. Written as DNA, the CDR3 is TGTGCCAGCAGTCCTCAACAGGGCCGATCGGGTCTCGGGGAGCTGTTTTTT.

Concerning this clone itself: Other DNA sequences within the sample encode an identical CDR3. The chain has TRBV6-6 and TRBJ2-7; D is ambiguous. V was clipped by 6 bases and J by 7 bases, with 10 bases between them. CDR1 MNHNY and CDR2 SVGAGI come from the germline V gene (reference sequence). This CDR3 spans 11 amino acids. The DNA of the CDR3 is TGTGCCAGCAGCCCCGGACGGGAGCAGTACTTC. The encoded protein is CASSPGREQYF.

On this clone itself: Other DNA sequences of this sample code for an identical CDR3. The CDR3 DNA follows: TGTGCCAGCAGCCTAGCGGGGGGCACAGATACGCAGTATTTT. It is translated as CASSLAGGTDTQYF. The genes are TRBV6-1 and TRBJ2-3; the match to TRBD2 covers 10 bases. Germline V gives CDR1 MNHNS, CDR2 SASEGT. The V segment lost 6 bases and the J segment 1 base; nucleotides outside the gene matches: 1. This CDR3 has 14 amino acids.

The chain couples TRBV19 to TRBJ2-7; possibly TRBD1 for D (5 bases). Germline V CDR1 and CDR2: LNHDA, SQIVND (reference sequence). CDR3 size: 12 residues. The ends were cut back, 5 bases at V and 4 bases at J, with 9 bases in the middle. The CDR3 protein is CASSFQGYEQYF. The CDR3 DNA reads TGTGCCAGTAGTTTCCAGGGTTACGAGCAGTACTTC. The entire variable domain, with the rest obtained from reference TRBV19 and TRBJ2-7, is as follows: DGGITQSPKYLFRKEGQNVTLSCEQNLNHDAMYWYRQDPGQGLRLIYYSQIVNDFQKGDIAEGYSVSREKKESFPLTVTSAQKNPTAFYLCASSFQGYEQYFGPGTRLTVT.

The chain couples TRBV9 to TRBJ1-3; D is uncertain. The V end was cut by 0 bases, the J end by 1 base, with 11 bases between. The CDR3 has 16 residues. Germline V lookup: CDR1 SGDLS, CDR2 YYNGEE. The CDR3 reads CASSVGSSSSGNTIYF. In DNA, the CDR3 is TGTGCCAGCAGCGTAGGATCTTCGTCTTCTGGAAACACCATATATTTT.

The chain uses TRBV2 and TRBJ2-7; 9 nucleotides line up with TRBD2. V was clipped by 5 bases and J by 0 bases; unmatched bases: 2. The CDR3 runs 14 residues. Germline CDR1 is SNHLY and CDR2 is FYNNEI. The CDR3 DNA reads as TGTGCCAGCAGTTCTAGCGGGATCTCCTACGAGCAGTACTTC. Residues: CASSSSGISYEQYF.

The chain is built from TRBV6-5 and TRBJ2-1, with D perhaps given as TRBD1 or TRBD2 (5 bases each). Germline-derived CDR1 and CDR2 are MNHEY and SVGAGI. This CDR3 contains 14 residues. V lost 2 bases and J lost 7, with 12 bases in between. The CDR3 nucleotides are TGTGCCAGCAGTTACAGGGCCTGGGGGAATGAGCAGTTCTTC. Amino acids: CASSYRAWGNEQFF.

V usage is TRBV6-6 and J usage is TRBJ1-5; D ambiguous. From germline, CDR1 is MNHNY and CDR2 SVGAGI (reference sequence). The CDR3 spans 16 residues. V lost 2 bases and J 4 bases, leaving 15 bases between the germline ends. As DNA, the CDR3 is TGTGCCAGCAGTTACGGGGATGGCACGGGGAATCAGCCCCAGCATTTT. Amino acid sequence: CASSYGDGTGNQPQHF.

Comment on this clone: This may come from a read error, since a much larger clone is one base off. This chain connects TRBV10-3 to TRBJ2-7, with a tentative D call TRBD2 (5 bases). Germline CDR1 and CDR2: ENHRY and SYGVKD. This CDR3 is 11 amino acids long. CDR3 coding DNA: TGTGCCATCAGTGAAGACTACAAGCAGTACTTC. This gives the protein CAISEDYKQYF.

A word on this clone: A much larger clone sits a single nucleotide away, making a read error possible. The chain employs TRBV18 and TRBJ1-2, with a weak D call TRBD1 (5 bases). This CDR3 contains 14 residues. CDR1 KGHSH and CDR2 LQKENI come from the germline V gene. Trimming removed 3 bases at V and 4 bases at J, with 12 bases between. The CDR3 sequence: CASSPETDSYGYTF. The CDR3 DNA reads TGTGCCAGCTCACCCGAGACAGACAGCTATGGCTACACCTTC.

The V gene is TRBV27, the J gene TRBJ1-2; no firm D call. V was shortened by 5 bases and J by 8 bases, with 15 bases between the two germline ends. Per germline, CDR1 MNHEY and CDR2 SMNVEV (reference sequence). The CDR3 has 13 residues. The CDR3: CASSPQVPLGYTF. The CDR3 DNA is TGTGCCAGCAGTCCCCAAGTACCGCTCGGCTACACCTTC.